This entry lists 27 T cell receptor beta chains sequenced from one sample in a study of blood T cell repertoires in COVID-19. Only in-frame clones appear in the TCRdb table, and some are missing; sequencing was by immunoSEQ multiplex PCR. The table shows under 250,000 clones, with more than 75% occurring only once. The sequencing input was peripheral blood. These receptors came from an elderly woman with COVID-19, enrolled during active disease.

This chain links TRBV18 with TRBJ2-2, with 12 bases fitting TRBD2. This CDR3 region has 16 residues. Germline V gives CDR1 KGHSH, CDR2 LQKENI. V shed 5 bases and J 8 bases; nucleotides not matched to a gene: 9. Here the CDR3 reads CASSTGLAGPLGELFF. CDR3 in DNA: TGTGCCAGCTCAACCGGACTAGCGGGGCCTCTGGGGGAGCTGTTTTTT.

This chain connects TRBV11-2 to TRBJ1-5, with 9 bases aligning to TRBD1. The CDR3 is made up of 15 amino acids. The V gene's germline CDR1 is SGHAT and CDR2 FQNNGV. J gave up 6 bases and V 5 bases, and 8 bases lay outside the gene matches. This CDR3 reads CASSPSGTGSQPQHF. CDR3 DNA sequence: TGTGCCAGCAGCCCCTCCGGGACAGGGAGTCAGCCCCAGCATTTT. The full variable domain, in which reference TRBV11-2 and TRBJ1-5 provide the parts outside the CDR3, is EAGVAQSPRYKIIEKRQSVAFWCNPISGHATLYWYQQILGQGPKLLIQFQNNGVVDDSQLPKDRFSAERLKGVDSTLKIQPAKLEDSAVYLCASSPSGTGSQPQHFGDGTRLSIL.

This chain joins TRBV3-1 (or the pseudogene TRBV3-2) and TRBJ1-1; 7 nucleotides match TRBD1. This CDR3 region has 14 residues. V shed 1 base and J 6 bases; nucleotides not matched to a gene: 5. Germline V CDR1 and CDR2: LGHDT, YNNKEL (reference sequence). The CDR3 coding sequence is TGTGCCAGCAGCCAAGGACAGGGTAGGGCTGAAGCTTTCTTT. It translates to CASSQGQGRAEAFF.

DNA for the CDR3: TGTGCCAGCAGTTTCAGGGGGCGACATGAAGCTTTCTTT. Residues: CASSFRGRHEAFF. The gene calls are TRBV28 and TRBJ1-1, with TRBD1 matching over 8 bases. Germline-derived CDR1 and CDR2 are MDHEN and SYDVKM. The CDR3 consists of 13 residues. J was trimmed by 7 bases and V by 3 bases; bases with no gene match: 4.

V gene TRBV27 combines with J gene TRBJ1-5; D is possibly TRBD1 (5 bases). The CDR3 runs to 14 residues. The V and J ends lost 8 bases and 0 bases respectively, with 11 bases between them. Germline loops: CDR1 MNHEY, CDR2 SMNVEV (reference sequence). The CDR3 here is CASLGGTSNQPQHF. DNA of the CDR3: TGTGCCAGCTTGGGGGGGACTAGCAATCAGCCCCAGCATTTT.

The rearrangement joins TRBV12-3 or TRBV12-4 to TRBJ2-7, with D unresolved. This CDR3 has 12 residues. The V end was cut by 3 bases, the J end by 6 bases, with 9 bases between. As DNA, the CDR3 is TGTGCCAGCAGTTTGGGCGTTTCCGAGCAGTACTTC. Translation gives CASSLGVSEQYF.

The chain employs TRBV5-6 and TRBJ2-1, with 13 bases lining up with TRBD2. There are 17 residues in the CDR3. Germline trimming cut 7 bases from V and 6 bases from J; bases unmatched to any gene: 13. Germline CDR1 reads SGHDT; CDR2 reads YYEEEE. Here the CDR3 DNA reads TGTGCCAGCGGCCAGACTAGCGGGGGGCCCGCATTCAATGAGCAGTTCTTC. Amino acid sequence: CASGQTSGGPAFNEQFF.

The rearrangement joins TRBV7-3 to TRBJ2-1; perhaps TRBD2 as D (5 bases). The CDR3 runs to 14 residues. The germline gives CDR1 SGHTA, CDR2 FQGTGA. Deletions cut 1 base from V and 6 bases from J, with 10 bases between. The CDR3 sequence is CASSLNPAGNEQFF. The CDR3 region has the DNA TGTGCCAGCAGCTTAAATCCCGCGGGCAATGAGCAGTTCTTC.

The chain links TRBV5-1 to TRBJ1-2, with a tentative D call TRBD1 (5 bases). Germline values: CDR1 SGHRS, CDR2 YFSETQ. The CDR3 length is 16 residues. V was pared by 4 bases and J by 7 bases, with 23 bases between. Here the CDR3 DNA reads TGCGCCAGCAGCCCGGGGGGGACCGGAGGTACGGCTGGCTACACCTTC. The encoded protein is CASSPGGTGGTAGYTF.

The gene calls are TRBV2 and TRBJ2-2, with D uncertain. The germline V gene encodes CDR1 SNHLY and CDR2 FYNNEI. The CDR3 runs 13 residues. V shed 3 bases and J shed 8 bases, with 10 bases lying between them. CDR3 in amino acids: CASSEGATGELFF. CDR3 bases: TGTGCCAGCAGTGAGGGTGCGACTGGGGAGCTGTTTTTT. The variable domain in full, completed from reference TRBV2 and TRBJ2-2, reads EPEVTQTPSHQVTQMGQEVILRCVPISNHLYFYWYRQILGQKVEFLVSFYNNEISEKSEIFDDQFSVERPDGSNFTLKIRSTKLEDSAMYFCASSEGATGELFFGEGSRLTVL.

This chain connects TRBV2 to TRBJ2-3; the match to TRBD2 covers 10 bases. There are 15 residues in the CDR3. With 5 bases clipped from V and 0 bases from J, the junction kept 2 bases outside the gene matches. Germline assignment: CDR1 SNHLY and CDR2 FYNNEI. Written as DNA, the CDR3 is TGTGCCAGCAGTCTAGCGGGGGACAGCACAGATACGCAGTATTTT. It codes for CASSLAGDSTDTQYF. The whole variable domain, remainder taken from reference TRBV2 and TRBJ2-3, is EPEVTQTPSHQVTQMGQEVILRCVPISNHLYFYWYRQILGQKVEFLVSFYNNEISEKSEIFDDQFSVERPDGSNFTLKIRSTKLEDSAMYFCASSLAGDSTDTQYFGPGTRLTVL.

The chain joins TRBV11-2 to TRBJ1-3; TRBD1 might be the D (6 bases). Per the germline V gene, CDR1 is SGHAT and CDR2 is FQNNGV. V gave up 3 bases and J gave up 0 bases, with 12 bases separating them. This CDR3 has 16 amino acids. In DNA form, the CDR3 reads TGTGCCAGCAGCTTCGACAGGTTTAGCTCTGGAAACACCATATATTTT. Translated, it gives CASSFDRFSSGNTIYF. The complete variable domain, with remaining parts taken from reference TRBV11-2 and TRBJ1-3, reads EAGVAQSPRYKIIEKRQSVAFWCNPISGHATLYWYQQILGQGPKLLIQFQNNGVVDDSQLPKDRFSAERLKGVDSTLKIQPAKLEDSAVYLCASSFDRFSSGNTIYFGEGSWLTVV.

The CDR3 DNA is TGCGCCAGCAGCCCCTCCGCGGACTATGGCTACACCTTC. Translating gives CASSPSADYGYTF. The chain combines TRBV5-1 with TRBJ1-2, with D uncertain. With 4 bases removed from V and 3 bases from J, the gap between germline ends came to 10 bases. The CDR3 contains 13 residues. The germline V gene has CDR1 SGHRS and CDR2 YFSETQ. Looking up the rest from reference TRBV5-1 and TRBJ1-2 gives the full variable domain: KAGVTQTPRYLIKTRGQQVTLSCSPISGHRSVSWYQQTPGQGLQFLFEYFSETQRNKGNFPGRFSGRQFSNSRSEMNVSTLELGDSALYLCASSPSADYGYTFGSGTRLTVV.

The CDR3 loop is CASSIVTDSPLHF. CDR3 DNA sequence: TGTGCCAGTAGTATTGTCACGGATTCACCCCTCCACTTT. The gene calls are TRBV19 and TRBJ1-6; D is unclear. Germline V gene data show CDR1 as LNHDA and CDR2 as SQIVND (reference sequence). Trimming pared 3 bases from V and 8 bases from J, leaving 8 bases between. This CDR3 region has 13 residues.

CDR3 in amino acids: CASSLGTGNSGANVLTF. The CDR3 DNA follows: TGTGCCAGCAGCTTGGGGACAGGGAACTCTGGGGCCAACGTCCTGACTTTC. The chain has TRBV5-6 and TRBJ2-6, with TRBD1 matching 8 bases. The length of the CDR3 is 17 residues. CDR1 and CDR2 (germline): SGHDT, YYEEEE. The J segment lost 0 bases and the V segment lost 0 bases, leaving 2 bases of the junction unmatched.

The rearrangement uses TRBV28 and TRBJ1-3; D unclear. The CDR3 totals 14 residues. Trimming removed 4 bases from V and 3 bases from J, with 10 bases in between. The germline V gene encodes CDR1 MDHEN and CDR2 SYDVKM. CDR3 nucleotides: TGTGCCAGCAGTTCCTTAGGACTTGGAAACACCATATATTTT. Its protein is CASSSLGLGNTIYF.

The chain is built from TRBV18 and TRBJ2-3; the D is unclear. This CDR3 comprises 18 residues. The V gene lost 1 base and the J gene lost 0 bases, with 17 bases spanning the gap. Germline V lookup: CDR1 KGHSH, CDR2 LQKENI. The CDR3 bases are TGTGCCAGCTCACCACAGTTAGTTCCAGGTTCTAGCACAGATACGCAGTATTTT. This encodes CASSPQLVPGSSTDTQYF.

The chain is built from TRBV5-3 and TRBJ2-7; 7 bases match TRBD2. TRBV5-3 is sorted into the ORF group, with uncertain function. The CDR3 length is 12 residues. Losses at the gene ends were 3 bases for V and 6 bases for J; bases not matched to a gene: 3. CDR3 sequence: CARSCGGIEQYV. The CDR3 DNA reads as TGTGCCAGAAGCTGCGGGGGAATCGAGCAGTACGTC.

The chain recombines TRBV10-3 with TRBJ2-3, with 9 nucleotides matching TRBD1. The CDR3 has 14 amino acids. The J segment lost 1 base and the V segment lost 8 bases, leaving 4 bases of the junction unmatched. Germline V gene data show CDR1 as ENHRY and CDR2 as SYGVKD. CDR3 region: CAIDRGIGTDTQYF. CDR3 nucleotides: TGTGCCATCGACAGGGGGATTGGCACAGATACGCAGTATTTT.

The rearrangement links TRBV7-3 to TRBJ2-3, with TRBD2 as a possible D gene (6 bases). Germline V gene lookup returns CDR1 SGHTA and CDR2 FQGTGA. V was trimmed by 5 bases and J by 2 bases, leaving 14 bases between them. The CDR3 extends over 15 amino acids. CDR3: CASSRTTGPTDTQYF. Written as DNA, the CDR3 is TGTGCCAGCAGCCGGACTACGGGGCCCACAGATACGCAGTATTTT.

CDR3 sequence (DNA): TGTGCCACCAGGGCCCAGGGGGGGAACACCGGGGAGCTGTTTTTT. It yields the protein CATRAQGGNTGELFF. The chain combines TRBV24-1 with TRBJ2-2; maybe TRBD1 (7 bases). CDR3 length equals 15 residues. V dropped 7 bases and J dropped 1 base, with 12 bases sitting between them. The germline V gene encodes CDR1 KGHDR and CDR2 SFDVKD.

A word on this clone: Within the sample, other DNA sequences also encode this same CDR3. This CDR3 is CASSLRNQPQHF. Written as DNA, the CDR3 is TGTGCCAGCAGTCTCCGGAATCAGCCCCAGCATTTT. J is TRBJ1-5 and V is TRBV28; D call uncertain. CDR1 and CDR2 from the germline V gene are MDHEN and SYDVKM. The CDR3 is 12 amino acids. V was pared by 5 bases and J by 4 bases, with 6 bases between.

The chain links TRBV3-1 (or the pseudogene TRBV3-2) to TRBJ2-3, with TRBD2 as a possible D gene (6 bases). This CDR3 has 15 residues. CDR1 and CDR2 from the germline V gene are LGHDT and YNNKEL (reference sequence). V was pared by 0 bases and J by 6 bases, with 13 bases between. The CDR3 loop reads CASSQDTEGRDTQYF. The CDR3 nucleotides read TGTGCCAGCAGCCAAGATACGGAAGGGAGGGATACGCAGTATTTT.

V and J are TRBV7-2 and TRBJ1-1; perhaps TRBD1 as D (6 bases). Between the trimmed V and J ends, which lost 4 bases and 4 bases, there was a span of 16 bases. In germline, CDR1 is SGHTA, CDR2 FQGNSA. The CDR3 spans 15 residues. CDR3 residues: CASSSQGGGGTEAFF. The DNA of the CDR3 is TGTGCCAGCAGCTCCCAAGGGGGGGGAGGCACTGAAGCTTTCTTT.

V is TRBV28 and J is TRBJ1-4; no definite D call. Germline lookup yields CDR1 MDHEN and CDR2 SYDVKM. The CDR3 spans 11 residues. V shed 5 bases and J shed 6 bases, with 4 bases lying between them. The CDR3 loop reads CASSPYEKLFF. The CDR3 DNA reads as TGTGCCAGCAGTCCCTATGAAAAACTGTTTTTT.

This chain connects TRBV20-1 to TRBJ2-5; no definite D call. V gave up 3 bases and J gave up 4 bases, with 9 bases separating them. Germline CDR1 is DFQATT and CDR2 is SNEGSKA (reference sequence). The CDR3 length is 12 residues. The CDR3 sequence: CSASVAGETQYF. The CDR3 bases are TGCAGTGCTAGTGTAGCCGGAGAGACCCAGTACTTC.

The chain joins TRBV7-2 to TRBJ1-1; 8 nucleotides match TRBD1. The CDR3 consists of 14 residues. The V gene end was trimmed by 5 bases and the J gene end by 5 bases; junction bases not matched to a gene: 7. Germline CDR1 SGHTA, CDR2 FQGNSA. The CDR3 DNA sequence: TGTGCCAGCAGCAGACAGGGGCCAGGGACTGAAGCTTTCTTT. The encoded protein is CASSRQGPGTEAFF.